The clone carrying this T cell receptor beta chain was counted only a few times. Its antigen is as yet unknown. Repertoires were generated with immunoSEQ multiplex PCR, while TCRdb's copy carries only in-frame clones and drops some. This table holds roughly 170,000 clones, approximately 84% found once. This specimen comes from a study of cytomegalovirus exposure and HLA in healthy donors. About the study: In a later analysis, the approximately 120 validation repertoires were reported to have used the same platform as the 650 to 800 first-cohort repertoires. Study-wide results and limits: The tendency of first-cohort TCR clusters to co-occur in the roughly 110 validation repertoires emerged from a later analysis. Rare sequences made up most TCRs, while some public TCRs were found in many donors.

CDR1 and CDR2 (germline): MNHNS, SASEGT. CDR3 size: 15 residues. With 1 base removed from V and 1 base from J, the gap between germline ends came to 11 bases. The rearrangement links TRBV6-1 to TRBJ2-7; the D gene is possibly TRBD1 (5 bases). Material: PBMCs. The TCR originated in a woman aged 18-29 years in good health and CMV-seropositive. CDR3 protein: CASSEGQQVSYEQYF. The CDR3 nucleotides are TGTGCCAGCAGTGAAGGGCAACAGGTGTCCTACGAGCAGTACTTC.